Listed here is a single T cell receptor (beta chain). The data stem from a study of blood T cell repertoires in COVID-19. About the study: The United States, Italy and Spain supplied acute and convalescent COVID-19 samples. Nucleic acid was either cDNA or gDNA, and it came from T cells, B-cell-depleted T cells, or PBMCs.

The CDR3 totals 12 residues. V lost 3 bases and J lost 10, with 10 bases in between. Per germline, CDR1 MDHEN and CDR2 SYDVKM. Original analysis: The authors estimated nucleated cell counts from reference gene primer amplification. Some clones are missing from TCRdb's copy, which holds only in-frame ones; the method was immunoSEQ multiplex PCR. The V and J calls and the clone size are those of that table, but D and trimming were determined from the DNA. The sample yields some 220,000 clones, around 80% seen once. The sample taken for sequencing was peripheral blood. The TCR sequence derives from a woman in her seventies with acute or convalescent COVID-19. The chain joins TRBV28 to TRBJ2-1; the D gene is possibly TRBD1 (7 bases). This chain's CDR3 is CASSLAGGEQFF. As DNA, the CDR3 is TGTGCCAGCAGTTTGGCAGGGGGGGAGCAGTTCTTC.